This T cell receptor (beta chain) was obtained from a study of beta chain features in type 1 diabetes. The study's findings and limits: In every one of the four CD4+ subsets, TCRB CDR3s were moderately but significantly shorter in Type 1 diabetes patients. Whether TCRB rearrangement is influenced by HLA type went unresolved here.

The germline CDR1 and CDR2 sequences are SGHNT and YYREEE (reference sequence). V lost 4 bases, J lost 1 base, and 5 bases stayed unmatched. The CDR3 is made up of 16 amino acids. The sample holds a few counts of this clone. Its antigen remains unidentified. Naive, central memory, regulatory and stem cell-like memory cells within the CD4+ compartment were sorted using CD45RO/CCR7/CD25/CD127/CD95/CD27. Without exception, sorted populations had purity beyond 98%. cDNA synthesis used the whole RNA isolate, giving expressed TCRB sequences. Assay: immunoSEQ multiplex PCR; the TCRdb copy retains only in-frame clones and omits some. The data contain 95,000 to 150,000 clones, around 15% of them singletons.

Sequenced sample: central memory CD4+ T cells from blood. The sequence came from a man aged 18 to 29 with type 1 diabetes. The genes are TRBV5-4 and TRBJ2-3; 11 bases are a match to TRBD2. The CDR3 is CASSVSGGAGTDTQYF. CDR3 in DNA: TGTGCCAGCAGCGTTAGCGGGGGGGCCGGCACAGATACGCAGTATTTT.